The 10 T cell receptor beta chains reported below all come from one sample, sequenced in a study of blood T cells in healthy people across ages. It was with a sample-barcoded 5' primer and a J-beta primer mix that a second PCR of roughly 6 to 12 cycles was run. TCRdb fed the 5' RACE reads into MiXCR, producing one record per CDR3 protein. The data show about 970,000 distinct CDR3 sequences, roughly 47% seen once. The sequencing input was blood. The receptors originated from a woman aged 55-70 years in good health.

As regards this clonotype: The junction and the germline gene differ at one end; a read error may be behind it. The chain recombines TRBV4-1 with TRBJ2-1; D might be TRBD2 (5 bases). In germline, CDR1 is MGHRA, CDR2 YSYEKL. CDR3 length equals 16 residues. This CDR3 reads CASSHGGRSSYKEQFF. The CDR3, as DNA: TGCGCCAGCAGCCACGGCGGGCGTAGCTCCTACAAGGAGCAGTTCTTC.

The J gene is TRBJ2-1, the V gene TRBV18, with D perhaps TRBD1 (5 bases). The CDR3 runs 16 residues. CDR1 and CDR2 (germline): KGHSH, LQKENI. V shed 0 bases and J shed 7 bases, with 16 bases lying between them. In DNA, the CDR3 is TGTGCCAGCTCACCACCCTCAGGGCGGAATAATAATGAGCAGTTCTTC. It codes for CASSPPSGRNNNEQFF.

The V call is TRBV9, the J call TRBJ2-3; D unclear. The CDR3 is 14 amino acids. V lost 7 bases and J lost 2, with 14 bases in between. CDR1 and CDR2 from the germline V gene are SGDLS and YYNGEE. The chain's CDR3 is CASGPGSLTDTQYF. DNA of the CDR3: TGTGCCAGCGGGCCCGGGTCTCTCACAGATACGCAGTATTTT.

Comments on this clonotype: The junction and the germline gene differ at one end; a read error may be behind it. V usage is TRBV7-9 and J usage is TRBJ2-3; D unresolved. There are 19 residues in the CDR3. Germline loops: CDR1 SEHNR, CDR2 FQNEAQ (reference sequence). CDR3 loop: CASSPRMETDVGDTDTQYF. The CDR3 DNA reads TGTGCCAGCAGCCCCAGAATGGAGACGGACGTGGGTGACACAGATACGCAGTATTTC.

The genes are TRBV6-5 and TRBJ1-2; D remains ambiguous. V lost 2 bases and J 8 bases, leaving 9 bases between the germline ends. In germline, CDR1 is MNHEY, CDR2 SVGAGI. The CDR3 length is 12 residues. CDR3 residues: CASSYAGWGYTF. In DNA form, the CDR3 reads TGTGCCAGCAGTTACGCTGGGTGGGGCTACACCTTC.

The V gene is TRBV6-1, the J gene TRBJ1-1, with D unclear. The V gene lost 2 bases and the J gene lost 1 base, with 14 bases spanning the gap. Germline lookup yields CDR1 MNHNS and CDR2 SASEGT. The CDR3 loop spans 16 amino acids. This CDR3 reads CASSELMASSNTEAFF. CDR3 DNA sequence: TGTGCCAGCAGTGAACTAATGGCTTCTTCGAACACTGAAGCTTTCTTT.

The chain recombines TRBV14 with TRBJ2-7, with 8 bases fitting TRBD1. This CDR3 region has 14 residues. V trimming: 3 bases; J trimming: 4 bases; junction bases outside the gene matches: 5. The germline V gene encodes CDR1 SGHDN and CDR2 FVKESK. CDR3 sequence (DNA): TGTGCCAGCAGCCACGGACAGGGTGGATACGAGCAGTACTTC. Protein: CASSHGQGGYEQYF.

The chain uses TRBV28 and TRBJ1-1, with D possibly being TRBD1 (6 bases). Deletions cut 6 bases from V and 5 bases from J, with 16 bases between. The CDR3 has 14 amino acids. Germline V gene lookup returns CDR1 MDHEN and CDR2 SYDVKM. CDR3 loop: CASRARTGYTEAFF. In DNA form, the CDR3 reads TGTGCCAGCAGGGCCAGAACAGGGTATACTGAAGCTTTCTTT.

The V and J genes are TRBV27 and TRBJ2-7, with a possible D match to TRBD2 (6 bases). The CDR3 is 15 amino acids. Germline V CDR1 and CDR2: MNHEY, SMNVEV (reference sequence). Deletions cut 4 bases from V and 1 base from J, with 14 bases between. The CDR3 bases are TGTGCCAGCAGTTCCGAACAAGCGGGTTCCTACGAGCAGTACTTC. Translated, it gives CASSSEQAGSYEQYF.

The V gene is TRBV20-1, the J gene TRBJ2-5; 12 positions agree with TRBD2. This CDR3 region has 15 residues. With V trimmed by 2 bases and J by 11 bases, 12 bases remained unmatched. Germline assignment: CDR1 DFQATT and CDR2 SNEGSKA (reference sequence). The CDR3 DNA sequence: TGCAGTGCTAGACCTACTAGCGGGGGGTACAATGAGCAGTACTTC. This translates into CSARPTSGGYNEQYF.